This TCR beta chain was retrieved from a study of T cell changes during pregnancy in multiple sclerosis. Germline-derived CDR1 and CDR2 are MDHEN and SYDVKM. Trimming took 6 bases from V and 2 from J, leaving 17 bases between them. CDR3 size: 16 residues. The table came from immunoSEQ multiplex PCR; TCRdb's copy has only in-frame clones and leaves some out. Altogether approximately 39,000 clones are present, about 94% being singletons, with the ten largest covering around 0.42%. V and J are TRBV28 and TRBJ1-5; tentative D call: TRBD1 (6 bases). This clonotype originated in a female donor with multiple sclerosis, enrolled in a pregnancy study. The sequencing used CD4+ T cells from peripheral blood mononuclear cells, collected in the second trimester of pregnancy. In DNA, the CDR3 is TGTGCCAGCAGCCTTCAACAGGGATTGGGCAATCAGCCCCAGCATTTT. This codes for CASSLQQGLGNQPQHF.